This T cell receptor (beta chain) was retrieved from a study of shared clonotypes between healthy human individuals. On the study more broadly: CD4 naive and CD4 memory each took three plates per donor, while CD8 naive took two and CD8 memory one.

With CCR7-negative CD45RA+ TemRA cells, CD45RO+ cells were combined in CD8 memory. Replicate sorted-subset PCRs were loaded with around 200 ng DNA, tens of thousands of T cell genomes. Assay: immunoSEQ multiplex PCR; the TCRdb copy retains only in-frame clones and omits some. The sample carries some 700,000 clones, around 91% recorded once. V gave up 5 bases and J gave up 5 bases; unmatched junction bases: 11. Looked up from germline, CDR1 is SGHNT and CDR2 is YENEEA. The length of the CDR3 is 16 residues. This rearrangement joins TRBV11-3 to TRBJ2-1, with TRBD2 identical over 8 bases. This clonotype originated in a man aged 18 to 35 in good health. Some clones in this sample may be carry-over from other donors' samples. The sample comprised memory CD8+ T cells from PBMCs. Subset in this sample: CD45RO+ cells pooled with CCR7-negative TemRA cells. CDR3 amino acids: CASSGFTGTRDNEQFF. The DNA for the CDR3 is TGTGCCAGCAGCGGCTTCACCGGGACTAGAGACAATGAGCAGTTCTTC. The full variable domain, in which reference TRBV11-3 and TRBJ2-1 provide the parts outside the CDR3, is EAGVVQSPRYKIIEKKQPVAFWCNPISGHNTLYWYLQNLGQGPELLIRYENEEAVDDSQLPKDRFSAERLKGVDSTLKIQPAELGDSAVYLCASSGFTGTRDNEQFFGPGTRLTVL.